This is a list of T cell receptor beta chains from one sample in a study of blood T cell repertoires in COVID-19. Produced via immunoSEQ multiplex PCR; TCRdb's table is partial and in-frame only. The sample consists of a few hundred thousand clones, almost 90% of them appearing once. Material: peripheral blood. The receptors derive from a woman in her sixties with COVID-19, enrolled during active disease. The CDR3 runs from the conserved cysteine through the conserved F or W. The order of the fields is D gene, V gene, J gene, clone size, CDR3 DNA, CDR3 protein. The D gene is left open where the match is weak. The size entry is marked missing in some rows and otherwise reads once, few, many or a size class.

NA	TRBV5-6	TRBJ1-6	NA	TGTGCCAGCAGGTCGATGGGGGCGGGTAATTCACCCCTCCACTTT	CASRSMGAGNSPLHF
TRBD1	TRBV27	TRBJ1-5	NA	TGTGCCAGCAGTCTCGGGACAGGGGGCAATCAGCCCCAGCATTTT	CASSLGTGGNQPQHF
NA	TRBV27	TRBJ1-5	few	TGTGCCAGCGGGGGGGATAGCAATCAGCCCCAGCATTTT	CASGGDSNQPQHF
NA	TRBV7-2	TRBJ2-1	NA	TGTGCCAGCAGCCCTCGCGCCCCCTTCCCAGGACAGAGGAATGAGCAGTTCTTC	CASSPRAPFPGQRNEQFF
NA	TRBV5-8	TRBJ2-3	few	TGTGCCAGCAGCTTGCGACCAGGCCTAGCTATTTTT	CASSLRPGLAIF
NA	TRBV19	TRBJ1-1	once	TGTGCCAGTAGCGGATGGGCAGGTGACACTGAAGCTTTCTTT	CASSGWAGDTEAFF
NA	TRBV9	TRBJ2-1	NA	TGTGCCAGCAGCGTAGGTTCTAGCGTGGGTTCGGCTGAGCAGTTCTTC	CASSVGSSVGSAEQFF
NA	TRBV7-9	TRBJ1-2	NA	TGTGCCAGCAGCTCGCTTGGAGCTAACTATGGCTACACCTTC	CASSSLGANYGYTF
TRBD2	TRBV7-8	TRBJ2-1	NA	TGTGCCAGCAGCTTAGGGACCTCGGGAGGGGGGTACAATGAGCAGTTCTTC	CASSLGTSGGGYNEQFF
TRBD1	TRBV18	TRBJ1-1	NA	TGTGCCAGCTCTCCCAAACAGACAGGGGGCAACACTGAAGCTTTCTTT	CASSPKQTGGNTEAFF
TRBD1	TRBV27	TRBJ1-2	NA	TGTGCCAGCAGTCTAACAATAGACAGGGAGAATGGCTACACCTTC	CASSLTIDRENGYTF
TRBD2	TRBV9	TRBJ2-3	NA	TGTGCCAGCAGCGAGCGGGGGGCTAGCACAGATACGCAGTATTTT	CASSERGASTDTQYF
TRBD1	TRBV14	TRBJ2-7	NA	TGTGCCAGCAGCCTCAACTACTGGGACAGGGCGTACGAGCAGTACTTC	CASSLNYWDRAYEQYF
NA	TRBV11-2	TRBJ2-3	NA	TGTGCCAGCAGCTTGGCCCGAACCACAGATACGCAGTATTTT	CASSLARTTDTQYF
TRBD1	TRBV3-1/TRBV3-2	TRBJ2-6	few	TGTGCCAGCAGCCCCGCGTTAGGACAGGGACCAGGGGCCAACGTCCTGACTTTC	CASSPALGQGPGANVLTF
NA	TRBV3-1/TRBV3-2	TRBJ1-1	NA	TGTGCCAGCAGCCAAGAACTCTTCAGCGGGGAAGCTTTCTTT	CASSQELFSGEAFF
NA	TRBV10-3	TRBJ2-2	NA	TGTGCCATCAGTGAGTCAGGCAGGGCCATTTCGAACACCGGGGAGCTGTTTTTT	CAISESGRAISNTGELFF
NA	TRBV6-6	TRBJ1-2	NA	TGTGCCAGCAGACCCCAGGGTGGATATGGCTACACCTTC	CASRPQGGYGYTF
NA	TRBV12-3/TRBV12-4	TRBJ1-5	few	TGTGCCAGCAGATCCGGGGGGTATCAGCCCCAGCATTTT	CASRSGGYQPQHF
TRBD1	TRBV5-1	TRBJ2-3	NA	TGCGCCAGCAGCTTGGAGGGGACAGGGACAGATACGCAGTATTTT	CASSLEGTGTDTQYF
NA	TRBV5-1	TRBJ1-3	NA	TGCGCCAGCAGTTCAGGGTCCTCTGGAAACACCATATATTTT	CASSSGSSGNTIYF
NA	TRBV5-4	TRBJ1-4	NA	TGTGCCAGCAGCCAAGCGAACAGGGACACGAATGAAAAACTGTTTTTT	CASSQANRDTNEKLFF
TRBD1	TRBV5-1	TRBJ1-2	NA	TGCGCCAGCAGCTTGAAGCAAGCACAGGGGGATGGCTACACCTTC	CASSLKQAQGDGYTF
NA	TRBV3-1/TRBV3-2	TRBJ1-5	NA	TGTGCCAGCAGCCCCAGACAGAGCAATCAGCCCCAGCATTTT	CASSPRQSNQPQHF
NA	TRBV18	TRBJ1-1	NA	TGTGCCAGCTCACCCCCGGGACGGACTATGAACACTGAAGCTTTCTTT	CASSPPGRTMNTEAFF
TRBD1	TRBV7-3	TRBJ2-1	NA	TGTGCCAGCAGCATCACAGGGGGCGGTGAGCAGTTCTTC	CASSITGGGEQFF
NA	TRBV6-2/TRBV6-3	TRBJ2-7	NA	TGTGCCAGCAGCAGTACAGGTCGTGCAGGGCAGTACTTC	CASSSTGRAGQYF
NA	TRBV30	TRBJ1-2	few	TGTGCCTGGAGTCCTATTGGACAGTTCCCTAACTATGGCTACACCTTC	CAWSPIGQFPNYGYTF
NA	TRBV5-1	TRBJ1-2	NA	TGCGCCAGCAGCTTGAATTTGCCGGGTCGTGGCTACACCTTC	CASSLNLPGRGYTF
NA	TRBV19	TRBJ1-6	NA	TGTGCCAGTAGTATACCCGCAACAGATTCACCCCTCCACTTT	CASSIPATDSPLHF
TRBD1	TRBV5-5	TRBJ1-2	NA	TGTGCCAGCAGCTTGTCCGGGACAGTCTATGGCTACACCTTC	CASSLSGTVYGYTF
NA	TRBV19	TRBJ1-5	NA	TGTGCCAGTAGTCCCAGAGACAATAGCAATCAGCCCCAGCATTTT	CASSPRDNSNQPQHF
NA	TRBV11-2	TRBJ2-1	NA	TGTGCCAGCGCTCGAGGGTCTCCGACTGAGCAGTTCTTC	CASARGSPTEQFF
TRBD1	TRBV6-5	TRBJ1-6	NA	TGTGCCAGCGGAGGAGACAGGGATTCACCCCTCCACTTT	CASGGDRDSPLHF
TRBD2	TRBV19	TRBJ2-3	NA	TGTGCCGCCGGGACTAGCGGGGGGAACACAGATACGCAGTATTTT	CAAGTSGGNTDTQYF
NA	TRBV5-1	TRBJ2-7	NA	TGCGCCAGCAGCATCAGGTTTGGGACTCTAAGCTCCTACGAGCAGTACTTC	CASSIRFGTLSSYEQYF
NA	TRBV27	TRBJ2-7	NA	TGTGCCAGCAGTTTATTATACAGGGCGGCGGAGTACTTC	CASSLLYRAAEYF
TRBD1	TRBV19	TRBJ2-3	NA	TGTGCCAGTAGTAAGGTTCAGGGGGCAGATACGCAGTATTTT	CASSKVQGADTQYF
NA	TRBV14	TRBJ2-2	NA	TGTGCCAGCAGCCAAGAATTCGGCAGGGGCACCGGGGAGCTGTTTTTT	CASSQEFGRGTGELFF
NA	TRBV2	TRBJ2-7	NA	TGTGCCAGCAGTGGTCTGCCAAGGGGCGAGCAGTACTTC	CASSGLPRGEQYF
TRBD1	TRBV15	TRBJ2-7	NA	TGTGCCACCAGCAGAGAGCCAGGGACAGCGTACGAGCAGTACTTC	CATSREPGTAYEQYF
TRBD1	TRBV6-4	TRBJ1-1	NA	TGTGCCAGCAGCGATTCTCACAGGGGAAACACTGAAGCTTTCTTT	CASSDSHRGNTEAFF
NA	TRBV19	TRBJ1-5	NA	TGTGCCAGTCGTGGCGGGACGGGGTGGTATCAGCCCCAGCATTTT	CASRGGTGWYQPQHF
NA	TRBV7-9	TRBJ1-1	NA	TGTGCCAGCAGCAACGGGATAGACACATCTGAAGCTTTCTTT	CASSNGIDTSEAFF
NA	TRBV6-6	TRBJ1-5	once	TGTGCCAGCAGCCCCCAGGGTGGGGGCAATCAGCCCCAGCATTTT	CASSPQGGGNQPQHF
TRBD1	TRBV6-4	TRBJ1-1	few	TGTGCCAGCAGTCTACAGGGGCCCCCGGCATCGAACACTGAAGCTTTCTTT	CASSLQGPPASNTEAFF
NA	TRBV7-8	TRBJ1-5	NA	TGTGCCAGCAGCCCGGGGGGACCCTGGAATCAGCCCCAGCATTTT	CASSPGGPWNQPQHF
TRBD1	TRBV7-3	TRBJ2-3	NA	TGTGCCAGCAGCTTAGGGACAGCCACAGATACGCAGTATTTT	CASSLGTATDTQYF
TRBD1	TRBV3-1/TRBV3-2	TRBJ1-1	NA	TGTGCCAGCAGCCCAGGGACAGGGAGGAACACTGAAGCTTTCTTT	CASSPGTGRNTEAFF
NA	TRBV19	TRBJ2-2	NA	TGTGCCAGTAGACCCCAAGACACTTACACCGGGGAGCTGTTTTTT	CASRPQDTYTGELFF
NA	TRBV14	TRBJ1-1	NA	TGTGCCAGCAGCCCCACAGGGTGGGGCACTGAAGCTTTCTTT	CASSPTGWGTEAFF
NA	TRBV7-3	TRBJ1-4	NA	TGTGCCAGCAGCTCGATCCGACAAGGCGCAACTAATGAAAAACTGTTTTTT	CASSSIRQGATNEKLFF
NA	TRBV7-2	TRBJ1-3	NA	TGTGCCAGCAGCCTTACGGGGGGGACTTTATTGGGATCTGGAAACACCATATATTTT	CASSLTGGTLLGSGNTIYF
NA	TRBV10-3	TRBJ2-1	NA	TGTGCCATCAGTGGGCATGGTGAGCAGTTCTTC	CAISGHGEQFF
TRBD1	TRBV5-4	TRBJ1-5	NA	TGTGCCAGCAGCATGGACAGGGGCCCTTTTCAGCCCCAGCATTTT	CASSMDRGPFQPQHF
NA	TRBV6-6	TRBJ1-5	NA	TGTGCCAGCACCCATGGAGGGGAGGGCAATCAGCCCCAGCATTTT	CASTHGGEGNQPQHF
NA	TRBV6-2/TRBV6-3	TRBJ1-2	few	TGTGCCAGCAGTTACAAGAAAGCCTATGGCTACACCTTC	CASSYKKAYGYTF
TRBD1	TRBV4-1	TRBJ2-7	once	TGCGCCAGCAGCCAACAGCGACAGGGATCCTACGAGCAGTACTTC	CASSQQRQGSYEQYF
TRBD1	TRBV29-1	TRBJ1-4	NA	TGCAGCGTGAAGCTAGGGACAGGAGGGGGAAATGAAAAACTGTTTTTT	CSVKLGTGGGNEKLFF